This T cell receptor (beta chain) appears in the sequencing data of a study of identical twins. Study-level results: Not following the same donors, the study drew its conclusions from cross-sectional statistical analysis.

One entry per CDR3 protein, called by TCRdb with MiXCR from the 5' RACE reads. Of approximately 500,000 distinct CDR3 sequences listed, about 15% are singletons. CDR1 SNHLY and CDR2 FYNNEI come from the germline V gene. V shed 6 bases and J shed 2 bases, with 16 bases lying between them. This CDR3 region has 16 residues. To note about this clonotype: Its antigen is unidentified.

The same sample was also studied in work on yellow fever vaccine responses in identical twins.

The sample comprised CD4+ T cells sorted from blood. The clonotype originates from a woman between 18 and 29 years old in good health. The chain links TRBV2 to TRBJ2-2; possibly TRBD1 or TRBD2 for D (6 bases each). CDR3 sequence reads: CASSLGGRLNTGELFF. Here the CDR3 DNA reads TGTGCCAGCAGCCTGGGGGGCAGACTAAACACCGGGGAGCTGTTTTTT.